The 25 T cell receptor beta chains presented below share a single source sample, sequenced in a study of cytomegalovirus exposure and HLA in healthy donors. Some clones are missing from TCRdb's copy, which holds only in-frame ones; the method was immunoSEQ multiplex PCR. Of more than 70,000 clones in the sample, about 94% are singletons; the top ten hold 1%. The sample comprised PBMCs. These receptors all stem from a woman aged 18-35 years in good health and CMV-seronegative.

About this clone: Sequence at one end of the junction differs from germline and may be a read error. This chain connects TRBV7-7 to TRBJ2-5; a possible D gene is TRBD2 (6 bases). The CDR3 is made up of 15 amino acids. CDR1 is SSHAT, CDR2 FNYEAQ, per germline (reference sequence). CDR3 sequence (DNA): TGTGCTAGCAGCTTAGCGTGGGGGGATAAAGAGACCCAGTACTTC. Protein product: CASSLAWGDKETQYF.

V gene TRBV27 combines with J gene TRBJ2-5, with 7 bases matching TRBD1. J lost 4 bases, V lost 6 bases, and 5 bases had no gene match. Germline values: CDR1 MNHEY, CDR2 SMNVEV (reference sequence). This CDR3 has 13 amino acids. CDR3 protein: CASRRTGGETQYF. The CDR3 DNA sequence: TGTGCCAGCAGGAGGACAGGAGGAGAGACCCAGTACTTC.

The rearrangement joins TRBV6-1 to TRBJ2-7; 7 positions agree with TRBD1. The ends lost 4 bases at V and 6 bases at J; junction bases unmatched: 9. Germline V gene data show CDR1 as MNHNS and CDR2 as SASEGT. The CDR3 covers 14 residues. The CDR3 sequence is CASSAWDRSFEQYF. The CDR3 DNA reads TGTGCCAGCAGTGCCTGGGACAGAAGTTTCGAGCAGTACTTC.

The CDR3: CASSQEGGTGSEKLFF. DNA of the CDR3: TGCGCCAGCAGCCAAGAAGGCGGGACAGGGTCAGAGAAACTGTTTTTT. The chain has TRBV4-3 and TRBJ1-4; 9 nucleotides agree with TRBD1. The V segment lost 0 bases and the J segment 11 bases; nucleotides outside the gene matches: 10. From germline, CDR1 is LGHNA and CDR2 YSLEER. The CDR3 length is 16 residues.

CDR3 DNA sequence: TGTGCCAGCAGCGTAAGGGCGGGGCACACCGGGGAGCTGTTTTTT. Protein product: CASSVRAGHTGELFF. The chain has TRBV9 and TRBJ2-2; weak D call: TRBD2 (6 bases). Germline V gene lookup returns CDR1 SGDLS and CDR2 YYNGEE. There are 15 residues in the CDR3. V was pared by 1 base and J by 3 bases, with 10 bases between.

This chain uses TRBV12-2 with TRBJ2-7; the DNA was not used to check the table's D call, TRBD2. TRBV12-2 is shown as a pseudogene. The CDR3 is 17 residues long. CDR3 coding DNA: TGTGCAAGTCGCCCGGGACTAGCGGGGGGGCCGTCGCACGAGCAGTACTTC. Its protein product is CASRPGLAGGPSHEQYF.

The V call is TRBV27, the J call TRBJ2-6, with 8 bases that match TRBD1. V lost 5 bases and J lost 2; bases outside the gene matches: 8. Germline-derived CDR1 and CDR2 are MNHEY and SMNVEV (reference sequence). The CDR3 spans 17 residues. The CDR3 DNA reads as TGTGCCAGCAGTCCCAGACAGGGGATGGCTGGGGCCAACGTCCTGACTTTC. This sequence encodes CASSPRQGMAGANVLTF.

The chain employs TRBV12-2 and TRBJ2-5; the D call TRBD2 from the table was never checked on the DNA. TRBV12-2 is annotated as a pseudogene. The CDR3 consists of 17 residues. DNA for the CDR3: TGTGCAAGTCGCTTAGCGGGAGGGAGGGCCTTAGATGAGACCCAGTACTTC. This sequence encodes CASRLAGGRALDETQYF.

The chain combines TRBV7-8 with TRBJ2-5; 11 bases fit TRBD2. With V trimmed by 5 bases and J by 5 bases, 13 bases remained unmatched. The CDR3 covers 17 residues. The germline V gene has CDR1 SGHVS and CDR2 FQNEAQ. The CDR3 region has the DNA TGTGCCAGCAGCCCTCGATTAGCGGGGGGGCCGGGGGAGACCCAGTACTTC. Translated: CASSPRLAGGPGETQYF.

The chain combines TRBV5-6 with TRBJ1-2, with D tentatively TRBD1 (5 bases). Per the germline V gene, CDR1 is SGHDT and CDR2 is YYEEEE. V was pared by 7 bases and J by 5 bases, with 21 bases between. The length of the CDR3 is 15 residues. The CDR3: CASRTRGARGYGYTF. CDR3 in DNA: TGTGCCAGCCGTACCCGTGGCGCACGGGGGTATGGCTACACCTTC.

V is TRBV5-6 and J is TRBJ2-1, with 8 nucleotides matching TRBD2. Per the germline V gene, CDR1 is SGHDT and CDR2 is YYEEEE. Trimming cost V 3 bases and J 6 bases; bases outside gene matches: 2. The CDR3 loop spans 13 amino acids. CDR3 region: CASSWGLVNEQFF. Written as DNA, the CDR3 is TGTGCCAGCAGCTGGGGACTAGTCAATGAGCAGTTCTTC.

The chain uses TRBV19 and TRBJ1-1, with TRBD1 matching 9 bases. This CDR3 is 13 amino acids long. Per the germline V gene, CDR1 is LNHDA and CDR2 is SQIVND (reference sequence). V shed 4 bases and J 4 bases; nucleotides not matched to a gene: 1. The CDR3 coding sequence is TGTGCCAGTAGTACGGGACAGGGCACTGAAGCTTTCTTT. It specifies CASSTGQGTEAFF. Variable domain in full (rest from reference TRBV19 and TRBJ1-1): DGGITQSPKYLFRKEGQNVTLSCEQNLNHDAMYWYRQDPGQGLRLIYYSQIVNDFQKGDIAEGYSVSREKKESFPLTVTSAQKNPTAFYLCASSTGQGTEAFFGQGTRLTVV.

J is TRBJ2-7 and V is TRBV11-2, with TRBD2 identical over 12 bases. This CDR3 is 17 amino acids long. CDR1 and CDR2 (germline): SGHAT, FQNNGV. The V and J ends lost 5 bases and 0 bases, in that order; junction bases with no gene match: 8. The CDR3 protein is CASSKLMTSGSSYEQYF. CDR3 sequence (DNA): TGTGCCAGCAGCAAACTTATGACTAGCGGGAGCTCCTACGAGCAGTACTTC.

The genes are TRBV29-1 and TRBJ2-6; D is undetermined. CDR1 SQVTM and CDR2 ANQGSEA come from the germline V gene. CDR3 length equals 17 residues. The ends were cut back, 4 bases at V and 0 bases at J, with 16 bases in the middle. The CDR3 bases are TGCAGCGTTGTTGGCTCTCCGTACCCCTCTGGGGCCAACGTCCTGACTTTC. Protein: CSVVGSPYPSGANVLTF.

The chain combines TRBV9 with TRBJ2-1, with D possibly matching TRBD1 (8 bases). Trimming removed 2 bases at V and 4 bases at J, with 16 bases between. The CDR3 totals 16 residues. Germline loops: CDR1 SGDLS, CDR2 YYNGEE. CDR3 DNA sequence: TGTGCCAGCAGCGTGGGAGGGGGGACAGGATACAATGAGCAGTTCTTC. Translation: CASSVGGGTGYNEQFF.

The chain recombines TRBV30 with TRBJ2-7, with TRBD1 identical over 7 bases. Germline CDR1 reads GTSNPN; CDR2 reads SVGIG (reference sequence). V lost 0 bases to trimming and J lost 3 bases; unmatched junction nucleotides: 8. The CDR3 is 15 residues long. The CDR3 is CAWSVRQGPHYEQYF. CDR3 nucleotide sequence: TGTGCCTGGAGTGTACGACAGGGTCCCCACTACGAGCAGTACTTC.

The J gene is TRBJ2-7, the V gene TRBV6-1; D may be TRBD1 (6 bases). The CDR3 runs 14 residues. CDR1 MNHNS and CDR2 SASEGT come from the germline V gene. V shed 5 bases and J shed 1 base, with 12 bases lying between them. CDR3 sequence (DNA): TGTGCCAGCAGTTCCCGGACAGTGTCCTACGAGCAGTACTTC. Translating gives CASSSRTVSYEQYF.

This chain joins TRBV10-2 and TRBJ1-5, with TRBD1 identical over 10 bases. The CDR3 has 15 amino acids. V lost 6 bases and J lost 5; bases outside the gene matches: 7. Germline loops: CDR1 WSHSY, CDR2 SAAADI. CDR3: CASRDPGTGDQPQHF. CDR3 coding DNA: TGCGCCAGCAGAGATCCCGGGACAGGGGATCAGCCCCAGCATTTT.

V usage is TRBV10-3 and J usage is TRBJ2-2; 10 positions match TRBD2. The CDR3 has 16 amino acids. Germline V lookup: CDR1 ENHRY, CDR2 SYGVKD. V gave up 10 bases and J gave up 6 bases; unmatched junction bases: 14. CDR3 nucleotide sequence: TGTGCCACCGGAGGGCTAGCGGGGGCGCTCCCCGGGGAGCTGTTTTTT. Protein product: CATGGLAGALPGELFF.

The chain has TRBV7-2 and TRBJ1-1; TRBD1 agrees at 8 bases. This CDR3 has 14 residues. Germline assignment: CDR1 SGHTA and CDR2 FQGNSA. J gave up 1 base and V 4 bases, and 2 bases lay outside the gene matches. The CDR3 DNA sequence: TGTGCCAGCAGCTCAGGACAGGGGAACACTGAAGCTTTCTTT. Its translation: CASSSGQGNTEAFF.

This clone occurred once. The chain combines TRBV27 with TRBJ1-1; D perhaps matches TRBD1 (6 bases). The V end lost 5 bases, the J end lost 0 bases, and 10 bases lay between the germline ends. The CDR3 is made up of 14 amino acids. CDR1 MNHEY and CDR2 SMNVEV come from the germline V gene (reference sequence). In DNA form, the CDR3 reads TGTGCCAGCAGTCCGGGACACATGAACACTGAAGCTTTCTTT. Translation gives CASSPGHMNTEAFF.

This clone was found once. This rearrangement joins TRBV4-3 to TRBJ2-2; 7 positions match TRBD2. With 1 base clipped from V and 1 base from J, the junction kept 6 bases outside the gene matches. The CDR3 consists of 17 residues. Per the germline V gene, CDR1 is LGHNA and CDR2 is YSLEER. The CDR3 sequence: CASSQAPSGRNTGELFF. The CDR3 nucleotides read TGCGCCAGCAGCCAAGCCCCTAGCGGAAGGAACACCGGGGAGCTGTTTTTT.

The CDR3 here is CASSIDRTAQQREQYF. The CDR3, as DNA: TGTGCCAGTAGTATAGATAGGACAGCCCAGCAACGCGAGCAGTACTTC. The chain is built from TRBV19 and TRBJ2-7, with D possibly being TRBD1 (6 bases). Germline loops: CDR1 LNHDA, CDR2 SQIVND (reference sequence). This CDR3 has 16 amino acids. Between the trimmed V and J ends, which lost 0 bases and 6 bases, there was a span of 18 bases.

This clone appeared a single time. The chain has TRBV18 and TRBJ2-5; no definite D call. V lost 1 base and J 0 bases, leaving 12 bases between the germline ends. The CDR3 loop spans 16 amino acids. Per germline, CDR1 KGHSH and CDR2 LQKENI. The CDR3 protein is CASSPRPPRYQETQYF. The CDR3 bases are TGTGCCAGCTCACCACGGCCGCCCCGATACCAAGAGACCCAGTACTTC.

V gene TRBV11-2 combines with J gene TRBJ2-3; 12 bases match TRBD2. This CDR3 spans 15 amino acids. Germline assignment: CDR1 SGHAT and CDR2 FQNNGV. V lost 6 bases, J lost 4 bases, and 5 bases stayed unmatched. CDR3 sequence (DNA): TGTGCCAGCAGTCCTAGCGGGGGGGCCGCAGATACGCAGTATTTT. Translating it yields CASSPSGGAADTQYF. The full variable domain, completed using reference TRBV11-2 and TRBJ2-3, is EAGVAQSPRYKIIEKRQSVAFWCNPISGHATLYWYQQILGQGPKLLIQFQNNGVVDDSQLPKDRFSAERLKGVDSTLKIQPAKLEDSAVYLCASSPSGGAADTQYFGPGTRLTVL.